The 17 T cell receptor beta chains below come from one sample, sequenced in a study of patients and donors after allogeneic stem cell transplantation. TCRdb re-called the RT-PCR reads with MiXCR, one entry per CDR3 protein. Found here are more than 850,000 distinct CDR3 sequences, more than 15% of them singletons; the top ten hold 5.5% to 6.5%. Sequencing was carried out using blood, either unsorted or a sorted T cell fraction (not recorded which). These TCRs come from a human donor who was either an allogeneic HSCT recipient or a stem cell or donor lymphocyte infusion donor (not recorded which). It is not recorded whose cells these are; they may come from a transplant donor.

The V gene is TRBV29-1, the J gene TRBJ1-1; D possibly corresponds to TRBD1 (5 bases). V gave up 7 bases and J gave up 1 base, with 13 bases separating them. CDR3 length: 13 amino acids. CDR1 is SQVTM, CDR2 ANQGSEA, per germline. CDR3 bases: TGCAGCGCCCTTGTGGGGGGGAACACTGAAGCTTTCTTT. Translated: CSALVGGNTEAFF.

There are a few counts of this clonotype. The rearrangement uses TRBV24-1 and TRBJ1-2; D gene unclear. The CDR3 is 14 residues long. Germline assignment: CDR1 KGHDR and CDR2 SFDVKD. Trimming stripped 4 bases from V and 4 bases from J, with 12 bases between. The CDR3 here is CATSDPDHGYGYTF. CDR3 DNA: TGTGCCACCAGTGACCCCGACCATGGCTATGGCTACACCTTC.

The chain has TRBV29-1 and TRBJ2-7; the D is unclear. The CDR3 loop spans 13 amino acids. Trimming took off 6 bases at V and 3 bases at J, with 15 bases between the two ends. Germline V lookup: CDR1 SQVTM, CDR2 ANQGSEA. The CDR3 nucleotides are TGCAGCGTCCACGGGCGTAGCATCTACGAGCAGTACTTC. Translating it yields CSVHGRSIYEQYF.

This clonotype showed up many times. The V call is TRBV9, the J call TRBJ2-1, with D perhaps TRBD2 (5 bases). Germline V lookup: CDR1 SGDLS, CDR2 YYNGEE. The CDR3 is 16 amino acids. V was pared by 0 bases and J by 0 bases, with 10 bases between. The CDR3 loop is CASSVEGSGSYNEQFF. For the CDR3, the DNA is TGTGCCAGCAGCGTAGAAGGGAGCGGCTCCTACAATGAGCAGTTCTTC.

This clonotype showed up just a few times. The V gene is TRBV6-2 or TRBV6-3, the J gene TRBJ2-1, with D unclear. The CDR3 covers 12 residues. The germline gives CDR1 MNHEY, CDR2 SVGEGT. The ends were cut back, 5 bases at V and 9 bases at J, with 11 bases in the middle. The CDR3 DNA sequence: TGTGCCAGCAGTCTAGTCCCGGGTGAGCAGTTCTTC. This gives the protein CASSLVPGEQFF.

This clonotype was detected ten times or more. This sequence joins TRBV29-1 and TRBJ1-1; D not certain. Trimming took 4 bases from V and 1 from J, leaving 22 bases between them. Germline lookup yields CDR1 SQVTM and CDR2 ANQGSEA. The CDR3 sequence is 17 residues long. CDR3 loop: CSVVPGKVAGWNTEAFF. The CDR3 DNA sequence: TGCAGCGTTGTACCGGGGAAGGTCGCTGGATGGAACACTGAAGCTTTCTTT.

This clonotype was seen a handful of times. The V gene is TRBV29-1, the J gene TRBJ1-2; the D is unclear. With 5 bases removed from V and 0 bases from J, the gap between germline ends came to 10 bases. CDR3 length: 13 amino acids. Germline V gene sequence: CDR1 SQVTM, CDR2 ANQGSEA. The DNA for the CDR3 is TGCAGCGTTCCGACACGCCCTAACTATGGCTACACCTTC. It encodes CSVPTRPNYGYTF.

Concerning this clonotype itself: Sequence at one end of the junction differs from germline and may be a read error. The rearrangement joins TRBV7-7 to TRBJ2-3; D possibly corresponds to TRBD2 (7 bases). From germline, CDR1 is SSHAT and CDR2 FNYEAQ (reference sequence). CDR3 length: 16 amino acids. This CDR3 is CASSSGGQGSTDTQYF. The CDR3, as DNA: TGTGCTAGCAGCTCCGGGGGGCAGGGAAGCACAGATACGCAGTATTTT.

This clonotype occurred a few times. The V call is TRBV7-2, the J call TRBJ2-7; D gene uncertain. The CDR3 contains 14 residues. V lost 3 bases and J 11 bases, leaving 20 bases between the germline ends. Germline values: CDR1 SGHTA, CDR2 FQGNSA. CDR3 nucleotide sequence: TGTGCCAGCAGCTTCGATAGGATTAATCTTTCGAAGTACTTC. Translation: CASSFDRINLSKYF.

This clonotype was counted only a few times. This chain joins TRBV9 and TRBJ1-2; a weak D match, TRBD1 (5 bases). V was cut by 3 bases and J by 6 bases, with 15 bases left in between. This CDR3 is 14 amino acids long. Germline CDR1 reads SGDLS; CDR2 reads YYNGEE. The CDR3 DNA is TGTGCCAGCAGCGCCTCACGGGGGGGGGATGGCTACACCTTC. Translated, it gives CASSASRGGDGYTF.

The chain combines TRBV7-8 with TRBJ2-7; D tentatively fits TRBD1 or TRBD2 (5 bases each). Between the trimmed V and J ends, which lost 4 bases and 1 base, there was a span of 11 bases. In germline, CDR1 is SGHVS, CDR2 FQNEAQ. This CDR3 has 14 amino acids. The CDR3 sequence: CASSWDGLSYEQYF. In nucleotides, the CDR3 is TGTGCCAGCAGCTGGGACGGTCTGTCCTACGAGCAGTACTTC.

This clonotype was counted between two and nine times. The CDR3 is CSVGYTGTVYNEQFF. The CDR3 coding sequence is TGCAGCGTTGGCTACACCGGGACAGTATACAATGAGCAGTTCTTC. This sequence joins TRBV29-1 and TRBJ2-1; 7 bases are a match to TRBD1. The ends lost 4 bases at V and 4 bases at J; junction bases unmatched: 10. Per germline, CDR1 SQVTM and CDR2 ANQGSEA. The CDR3 sequence is 15 residues long.

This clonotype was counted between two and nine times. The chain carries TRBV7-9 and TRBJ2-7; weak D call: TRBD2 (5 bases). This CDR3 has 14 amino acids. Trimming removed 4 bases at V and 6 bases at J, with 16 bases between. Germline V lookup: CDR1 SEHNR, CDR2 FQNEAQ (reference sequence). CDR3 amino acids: CASSSTRTVGEQYF. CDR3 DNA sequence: TGTGCCAGCAGCTCTACTAGAACCGTCGGCGAGCAGTACTTC.

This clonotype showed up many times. For the CDR3, the DNA is TGCGCCAGCAGCTGGGACAGGGAGATAACCGGGGAGCTGTTTTTT. Its translation is CASSWDREITGELFF. This chain connects TRBV5-1 to TRBJ2-2, with 9 bases identical to TRBD1. Germline-derived CDR1 and CDR2 are SGHRS and YFSETQ. This CDR3 has 15 amino acids. The V and J ends lost 3 bases and 5 bases, in that order; junction bases with no gene match: 5.

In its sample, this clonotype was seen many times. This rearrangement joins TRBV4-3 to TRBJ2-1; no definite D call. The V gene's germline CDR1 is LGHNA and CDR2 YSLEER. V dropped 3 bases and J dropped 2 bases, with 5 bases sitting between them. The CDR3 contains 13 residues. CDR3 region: CASSQGTYNEQFF. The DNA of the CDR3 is TGCGCCAGCAGCCAGGGAACCTACAATGAGCAGTTCTTC.

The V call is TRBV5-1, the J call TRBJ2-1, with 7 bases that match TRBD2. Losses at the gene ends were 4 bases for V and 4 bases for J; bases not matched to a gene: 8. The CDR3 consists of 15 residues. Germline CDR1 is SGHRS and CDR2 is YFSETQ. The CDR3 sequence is CASSTPSGLYNEQFF. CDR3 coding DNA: TGCGCCAGCAGCACACCTAGCGGATTGTACAATGAGCAGTTCTTC.

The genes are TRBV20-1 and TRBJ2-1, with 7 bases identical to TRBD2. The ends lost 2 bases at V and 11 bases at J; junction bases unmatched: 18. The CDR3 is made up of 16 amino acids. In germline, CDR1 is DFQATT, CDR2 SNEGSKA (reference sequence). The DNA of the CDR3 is TGCAGTGCTAGAACCACGAGGGCCCTAGCGGACCTTCAGCAGTTCTTC. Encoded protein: CSARTTRALADLQQFF.